This TCR beta chain was captured in a study of CD8 T cells in Susac syndrome. The RNA input was about 0.45 to 1 ug, and it was reverse transcribed with random hexamers. TCRdb reanalysed the immunoSEQ multiplex PCR reads using MiXCR and keeps one entry per CDR3 protein. The sample has more than 100,000 distinct CDR3 sequences, 95% to 96% seen once. V was cut by 4 bases and J by 4 bases, with 12 bases left in between. The germline gives CDR1 LNHNV, CDR2 YYDKDF (reference sequence). This CDR3 has 14 residues. The clonotype originates from a human donor with Susac syndrome. The chain couples TRBV15 to TRBJ2-3; D remains unclear. The sequenced sample consisted of CD4+ T cells from PBMCs. The CDR3 here is CATSNPGQSDTQYF. The CDR3 region has the DNA TGTGCCACCAGCAATCCAGGTCAATCAGATACGCAGTATTTT.